These 15 T cell receptor beta chains share one sample of origin, sequenced in a study of T-cell memory formation after mild COVID-19. One entry per CDR3 protein, called by TCRdb with MiXCR from the 5' RACE reads. The repertoire consists of 92,000 or so distinct CDR3 sequences, with over 13% occurring once and the leading ten covering roughly two fifths. Material: PBMCs or a T cell subset sorted from them (not recorded which). Every receptor here comes from a man aged 18-30 years who had mild COVID-19 (a few samples of this study predate the infection). Cell type and time point are not known.

This clonotype was counted only a few times. The chain links TRBV27 to TRBJ2-7; a possible D gene is TRBD2 (6 bases). The germline V and J ends were trimmed by 6 bases and 3 bases, with 15 bases remaining between them. The CDR3 consists of 14 residues. In germline, CDR1 is MNHEY, CDR2 SMNVEV (reference sequence). CDR3 sequence: CASSLAWGGYEQYF. The CDR3 DNA sequence: TGTGCCAGCAGCCTAGCGTGGGGAGGCTACGAGCAGTACTTC.

The J gene is TRBJ2-5, the V gene TRBV7-9, with 9 nucleotides matching TRBD1. Trimming cost V 8 bases and J 2 bases; bases outside gene matches: 15. Germline loops: CDR1 SEHNR, CDR2 FQNEAQ (reference sequence). This CDR3 comprises 17 residues. CDR3 region: CASQPGQGVFLQETQYF. Here the CDR3 DNA reads TGTGCCAGCCAGCCGGGACAGGGTGTTTTTCTTCAAGAGACCCAGTACTTC. The complete variable domain, with remaining parts taken from reference TRBV7-9 and TRBJ2-5, reads DTGVSQNPRHKITKRGQNVTFRCDPISEHNRLYWYRQTLGQGPEFLTYFQNEAQLEKSRLLSDRFSAERPKGSFSTLEIQRTEQGDSAMYLCASQPGQGVFLQETQYFGPGTRLLVL.

This clonotype came up a few times. The gene calls are TRBV7-9 and TRBJ2-1, with 8 bases fitting TRBD2. This CDR3 is built from 14 residues. V shed 5 bases and J 12 bases; nucleotides not matched to a gene: 12. Germline loops: CDR1 SEHNR, CDR2 FQNEAQ (reference sequence). The CDR3 bases are TGTGCCAGCAGCGTCTCGTCGGCGGGGGGTAGGCAGTTCTTC. This encodes CASSVSSAGGRQFF.

This clonotype was seen many times. The chain joins TRBV4-3 to TRBJ1-1, with 8 bases aligning to TRBD1. After removal of 0 bases from V and 4 bases from J, the junction contained 4 bases not matched to a gene. The germline CDR1 and CDR2 sequences are LGHNA and YSLEER. The length of the CDR3 is 15 residues. The DNA of the CDR3 is TGCGCCAGCAGCCAAGAAGGACAGGGATTCACTGAAGCTTTCTTT. Amino acids: CASSQEGQGFTEAFF.

This clonotype turned up a few times. V usage is TRBV3-1 and J usage is TRBJ1-2, with no clear D. The germline V gene has CDR1 LGHDT and CDR2 YNNKEL (reference sequence). The CDR3 extends over 13 amino acids. V was clipped by 8 bases and J by 3 bases, with 13 bases between them. The CDR3 loop is CASAELGYYGYTF. The CDR3 region has the DNA TGTGCCAGCGCGGAATTGGGCTACTATGGCTACACCTTC.

This clonotype was seen only a few times. The rearrangement joins TRBV6-2 or TRBV6-3 to TRBJ2-4, with 7 positions matching TRBD1. The germline gives CDR1 MNHEY, CDR2 SVGEGT. This CDR3 spans 15 amino acids. V lost 4 bases, J lost 1 base, and 4 bases stayed unmatched. The CDR3 sequence is CASSFSRGAKNIQYF. CDR3 bases: TGTGCCAGCAGTTTTAGCAGGGGGGCCAAAAACATTCAGTACTTC.

The rearrangement uses TRBV6-2 or TRBV6-3 and TRBJ1-5; possible D gene TRBD1, 5 bases. The CDR3 covers 15 residues. Germline V gene sequence: CDR1 MNHEY, CDR2 SVGEGT. V was shortened by 10 bases and J by 6 bases, with 22 bases between the two germline ends. This CDR3 reads CATESGLIGGQPQHF. CDR3 nucleotide sequence: TGTGCCACCGAATCGGGACTCATCGGAGGTCAGCCCCAGCATTTT.

The gene calls are TRBV15 and TRBJ1-2, with D perhaps TRBD1 (6 bases). The length of the CDR3 is 18 residues. Trimming removed 1 base at V and 2 bases at J, with 20 bases between. CDR1 is LNHNV, CDR2 YYDKDF, per germline (reference sequence). The CDR3 is CATSRGGAGAIGNYGYTF. DNA of the CDR3: TGTGCCACCAGCAGAGGCGGGGCAGGGGCTATTGGAAACTATGGCTACACCTTC.

The chain recombines TRBV2 with TRBJ2-3; TRBD2 matches 15 bases. This CDR3 spans 15 amino acids. V shed 7 bases, J shed 3 bases, and the junction held 2 bases outside the gene matches. The germline gives CDR1 SNHLY, CDR2 FYNNEI. CDR3 residues: CASKGTSGGTDTQYF. CDR3 coding DNA: TGTGCCAGCAAGGGGACTAGCGGGGGGACAGATACGCAGTATTTT.

This clonotype was seen only a few times. This chain links TRBV7-6 with TRBJ2-3; a weak D match, TRBD2 (6 bases). The germline V gene has CDR1 SGHVS and CDR2 FNYEAQ. Trimming cost V 1 base and J 2 bases, with 13 bases left between them. This CDR3 comprises 16 residues. The CDR3 spells CASSLGEGTFTDTQYF. CDR3 nucleotide sequence: TGTGCCAGCAGCTTAGGCGAGGGGACTTTCACAGATACGCAGTATTTT.

The rearrangement links TRBV7-2 to TRBJ2-1; 9 nucleotides line up with TRBD1. The CDR3 is 15 amino acids. Germline CDR1 is SGHTA and CDR2 is FQGNSA. J lost 7 bases, V lost 6 bases, and 10 bases had no gene match. CDR3 region: CASRPEPGQGNEQFF. CDR3 bases: TGTGCCAGCAGACCCGAACCGGGACAGGGAAATGAGCAGTTCTTC.

The chain joins TRBV7-2 to TRBJ2-2; D remains unclear. V lost 5 bases and J lost 4, with 14 bases in between. CDR3 length: 15 amino acids. Germline lookup yields CDR1 SGHTA and CDR2 FQGNSA. Here the CDR3 reads CASSPRTDGTGELFF. The CDR3 DNA reads as TGTGCCAGCAGCCCCCGAACAGATGGCACCGGGGAGCTGTTTTTT.

This clonotype was recorded many times. This rearrangement joins TRBV6-4 to TRBJ2-6; the D call may be TRBD1 or TRBD2 (5 bases each). Trimming removed 7 bases from V and 2 bases from J, with 15 bases in between. Germline V gene sequence: CDR1 MRHNA, CDR2 SNTAGT. There are 16 residues in the CDR3. CDR3 in amino acids: CASTSRDGTGANVLTF. CDR3 coding DNA: TGTGCCAGCACTAGTCGGGACGGAACTGGGGCCAACGTCCTGACTTTC.

This clonotype occurred a few times. CDR3 DNA sequence: TGTGCCAGCACCCCGACCGTGAGCTCCTACAATGAGCAGTTCTTC. Translation: CASTPTVSSYNEQFF. V gene TRBV6-5 combines with J gene TRBJ2-1, with D unclear. V was trimmed by 7 bases and J by 0 bases, leaving 13 bases between them. The germline gives CDR1 MNHEY, CDR2 SVGAGI. The CDR3 runs 15 residues.

This clonotype was counted many times. This chain uses TRBV3-1 with TRBJ2-5, with unresolved D. V dropped 4 bases and J dropped 8 bases, with 17 bases sitting between them. Germline V CDR1 and CDR2: LGHDT, YNNKEL (reference sequence). The CDR3 consists of 14 residues. CDR3 bases: TGTGCCAGCAGCCTACTACACACCAAGAGAACCCAGTACTTC. Encoded protein: CASSLLHTKRTQYF.